This T cell receptor (beta chain) is drawn from a study of blood T cells in healthy people across ages. A second 7 to 11 cycle PCR used barcoded and J-beta primers. TCRdb re-called the 5' RACE reads through MiXCR, storing one row per CDR3 protein. Of 1.2 million to 1.5 million distinct CDR3 sequences listed, around 55% are singletons. Sequencing was carried out using blood. This clonotype was sampled from a man in his late teens or twenties in good health.

Here the CDR3 DNA reads TGTGCCAGCAGTTACTTTGGGGGGGGCACAGATACGCAGTATTTT. Residues: CASSYFGGGTDTQYF. This chain joins TRBV6-5 and TRBJ2-3; 7 nucleotides agree with TRBD2. The CDR3 loop spans 15 amino acids. Germline V lookup: CDR1 MNHEY, CDR2 SVGAGI. The junction had 2 bases not matched to a gene; V was cut back by 1 base and J by 1 base.